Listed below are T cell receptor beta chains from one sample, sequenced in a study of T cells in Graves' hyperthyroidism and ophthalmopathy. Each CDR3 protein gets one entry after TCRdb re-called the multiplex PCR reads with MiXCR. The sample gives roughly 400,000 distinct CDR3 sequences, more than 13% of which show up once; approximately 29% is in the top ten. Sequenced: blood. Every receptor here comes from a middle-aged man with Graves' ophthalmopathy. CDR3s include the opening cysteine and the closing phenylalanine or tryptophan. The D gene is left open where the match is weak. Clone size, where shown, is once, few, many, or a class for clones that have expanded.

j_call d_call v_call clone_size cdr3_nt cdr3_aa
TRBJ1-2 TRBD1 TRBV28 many TGTGCCAGCAGCCGACAGGGGGGGAGGGAAGGCTACACCTTC CASSRQGGREGYTF
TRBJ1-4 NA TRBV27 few TGTGCCAGCAGTTTATTGTTTGGTAGGGGCGAAAAACTGTTTTTT CASSLLFGRGEKLFF
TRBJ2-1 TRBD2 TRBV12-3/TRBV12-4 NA TGTGCCAGCAGTTTAGAACGGTGGGGGGGCGGGAGGACCACGGGTCATGAGCAGTTCTTC CASSLERWGGGRTTGHEQFF
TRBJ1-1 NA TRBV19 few TGTGCCAGTAGATGGGCAGGGAACACTGAAGCTTTCTTT CASRWAGNTEAFF
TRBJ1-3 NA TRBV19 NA TGTGTCAGTACCCTCATGGACAGTGCCGGTCACACCATATATTTT CVSTLMDSAGHTIYF
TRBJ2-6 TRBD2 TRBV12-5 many TGTGCTAGTGGTTTCGAGACTAGCGCGATCAGCTCTGGGGCCAACGTCCTGACTTTC CASGFETSAISSGANVLTF
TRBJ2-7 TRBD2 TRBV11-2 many TGTGCCAGCAGCTTATTCTCGAGCGGGAGCTCCGCGTACGAGCAGTACTTC CASSLFSSGSSAYEQYF
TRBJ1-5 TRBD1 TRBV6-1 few TGTGCCAGCAGGGGACAGGCGGCTCTCCGCAATCAGCCCCAGCATTTT CASRGQAALRNQPQHF
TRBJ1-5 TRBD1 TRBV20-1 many TGCAGTGCTGGGGGACAGGACTCTCAGCCCCAGCATTTT CSAGGQDSQPQHF
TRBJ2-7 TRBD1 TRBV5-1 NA TGCGCCAGCAGCGCGACAGGGGACCGCTACGAGCAGTACTTC CASSATGDRYEQYF
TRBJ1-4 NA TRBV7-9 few TGTGCCAGCAGCTTATTGGGAAGCGAAAAACTGTTTTTT CASSLLGSEKLFF
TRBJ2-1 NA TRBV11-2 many TGTGCCAGCGGCGCAGCGAATGAGCAGTTCTTC CASGAANEQFF
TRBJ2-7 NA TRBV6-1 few TGTGCCAGCAGTTCGGTAGGGGGGGCTTCCTCCTACGAGCAGTACTTC CASSSVGGASSYEQYF
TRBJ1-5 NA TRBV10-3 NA TGTGCCACCAGCGGGGGCGATCAGCCCCAGCATTTT CATSGGDQPQHF
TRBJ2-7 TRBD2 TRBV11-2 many TGTGCCAGCAGCCCAAAGAGGACTAGCGGGAGTATCGAGCAGTACTTC CASSPKRTSGSIEQYF
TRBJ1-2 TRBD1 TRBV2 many TGTGCCAAGACAGTGACAGGGGGCGGACGTGGCTACACCTTC CAKTVTGGGRGYTF
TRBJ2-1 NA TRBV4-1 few TGCGCCAGCAGCCAAGACCAGAGGGACAATGAGCAGTTCTTC CASSQDQRDNEQFF
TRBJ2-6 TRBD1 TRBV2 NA TGTGCCAGCAGCAGGGGGCTAGGCGGGGCCAACGTCCTGACTTTC CASSRGLGGANVLTF
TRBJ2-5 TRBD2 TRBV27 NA TGTGCCAGCAGTCCAAGGACTAGCGGGAACCAAGAGACCCAGTACTTC CASSPRTSGNQETQYF
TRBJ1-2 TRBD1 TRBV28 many TGTGCCAGCAGCCCGGCCTTACAGGGGACTGGCGGCTACACCTTC CASSPALQGTGGYTF
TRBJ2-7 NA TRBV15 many TGTGCCACCAGCAGCTGGCAGGCCTCCTACGAGCAGTACTTC CATSSWQASYEQYF
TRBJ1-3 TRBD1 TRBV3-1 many TGTGCCAGCAGCCAAGACAGGGGGCAGGGAAACACCATATATTTT CASSQDRGQGNTIYF
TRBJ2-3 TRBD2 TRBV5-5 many TGTGCCAGCAGTGAGAACCTACTAGCGGCCACAGATACGCAGTATTTT CASSENLLAATDTQYF
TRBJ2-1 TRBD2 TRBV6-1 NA TGTGCCAGCAGTCAATCAGCGGGAAGCTCCTACAATGAGCAGTTCTTC CASSQSAGSSYNEQFF
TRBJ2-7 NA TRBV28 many TGTGCCAGCAGTTTAGGGGTTAGCGAGCAGTACTTC CASSLGVSEQYF
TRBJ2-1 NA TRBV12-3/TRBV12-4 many TGTGCCAGCAGTACCGGGACAACCTACAATGAGCAGTTCTTC CASSTGTTYNEQFF
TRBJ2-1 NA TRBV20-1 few TGCAGTGCTCACCGGGACTACAATGAGCAGTTCTTC CSAHRDYNEQFF
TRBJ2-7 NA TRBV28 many TGTGCCAGCAGCCCGCCTCGGGGGTTCGGCGAGCAGTACTTC CASSPPRGFGEQYF
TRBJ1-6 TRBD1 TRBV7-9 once TGTGCCAGCAGCTCCCCGACAGGGGGCACAAACGAGCCCCTCCACTTT CASSSPTGGTNEPLHF
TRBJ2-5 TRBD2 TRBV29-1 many TGCAGCGTCATAGCGGGAGGTACTGAGACCCAGTACTTC CSVIAGGTETQYF
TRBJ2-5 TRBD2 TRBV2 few TGTGCCAGCAGGGAAGTGAATAGCGGGAAAGGGACCCAGTACTTC CASREVNSGKGTQYF
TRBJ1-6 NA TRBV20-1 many TGCAGTGCTTACGGACGCTCCCCGAGATGGTTTTCACCCCTCCACTTT CSAYGRSPRWFSPLHF
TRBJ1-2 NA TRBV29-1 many TGCAGCGTAAAGCCCCCGGGCGTCGGATCTAGCTATGGCTACACCTTC CSVKPPGVGSSYGYTF
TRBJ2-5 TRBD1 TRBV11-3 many TGTGCCAGCAGCTTGGGGACAGGGGGCATAGAGACCCAGTACTTC CASSLGTGGIETQYF
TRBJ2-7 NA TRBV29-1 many TGCAGCGTTGGCCAGCGTAACGAGCAGTACTTC CSVGQRNEQYF
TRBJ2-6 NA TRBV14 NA TGTGCCAGCAGCCGAAAGGTCGGGGCCAACGTCCTGACTTTC CASSRKVGANVLTF
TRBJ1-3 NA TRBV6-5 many TGTGCCAGCAGTTACTCGATAGGCGCAGGCTCTGGAAACACCATATATTTT CASSYSIGAGSGNTIYF
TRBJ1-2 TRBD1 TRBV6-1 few TGTGCCAGCAGTAAGAATGTGGGACAGCCTAACTATGGCTACACCTTC CASSKNVGQPNYGYTF
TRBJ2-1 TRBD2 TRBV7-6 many TGTGCCAGCAGCTTAACCAGGACAGACTCCGGGACTAGCGGGGCCGGTGAGCAGTTCTTC CASSLTRTDSGTSGAGEQFF
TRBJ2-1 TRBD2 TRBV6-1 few TGTGCCAGCAGGCCAGCGGGAGCTTCCTACAATGAGCAGTTCTTC CASRPAGASYNEQFF
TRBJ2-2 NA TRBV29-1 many TGCAGCGTTATGAAATCGAACACCGGGGAGCTGTTTTTT CSVMKSNTGELFF
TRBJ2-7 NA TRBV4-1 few TGCGCCAGCAGCCAAGATTACGGAAAAAGTTACGAGCAGTACTTC CASSQDYGKSYEQYF
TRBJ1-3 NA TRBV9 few TGTGCCAGCAGTGGACCAGGGGCCAACTCTGGAAACACCATATATTTT CASSGPGANSGNTIYF
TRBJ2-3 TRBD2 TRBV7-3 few TGTGCCAGCAGCTTAGCTGGCGGGAGAATGGGCACAGATACGCAGTATTTT CASSLAGGRMGTDTQYF
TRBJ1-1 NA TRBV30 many TGTGCCTGGAGCGCCCTCGGGGAGAACACTGAAGCTTTCTTT CAWSALGENTEAFF
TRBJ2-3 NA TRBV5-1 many TGCGCCAGCAGCTTGGACTCCACTAGCACAGATACGCAGTATTTT CASSLDSTSTDTQYF
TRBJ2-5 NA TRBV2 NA TGTGCCAGCAGTCGCGCCGGGAACACGGCCGGTGGGAAGACCCAGTACTTC CASSRAGNTAGGKTQYF
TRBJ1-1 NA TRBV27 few TGTGCCACCTCTCGGGCAGGGCGGAACACTGAAGCTTTCTTT CATSRAGRNTEAFF
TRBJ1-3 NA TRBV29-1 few TGCAGCGTCACGGGGTCTCGAGGCTCTGGAAACACCATATATTTT CSVTGSRGSGNTIYF
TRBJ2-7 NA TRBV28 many TGTGCCAGCAGTCCTCCGAAGGTAGTACAGGACGAGCAGTACTTC CASSPPKVVQDEQYF
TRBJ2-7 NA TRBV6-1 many TGTGCCAGCAGTGAAGTGGACGGGGACTACGAGCAGTACTTC CASSEVDGDYEQYF
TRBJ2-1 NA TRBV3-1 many TGTGCCAGCAGCCTCGCCCGTGGTGAGCAGTTCTTC CASSLARGEQFF
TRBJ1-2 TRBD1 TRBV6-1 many TGTGCCAGCAGTGACCAGGGGGCGGAAGGCTACACCTTC CASSDQGAEGYTF
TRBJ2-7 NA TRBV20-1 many TGCAGTGCCTGGTACAGCGAGCAGTACTTC CSAWYSEQYF
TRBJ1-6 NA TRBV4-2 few TGTGCCAGCAGCCAAGATAATTCACCCCTCCACTTT CASSQDNSPLHF
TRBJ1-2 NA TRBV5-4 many TGTGCCAGCAGCTTGGGGGGCCAGGGGACGGCCGATGGCTACACCTTC CASSLGGQGTADGYTF
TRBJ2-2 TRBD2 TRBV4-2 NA TGTGCAGGGGGCGGGGTAGCGGGAGCAGAGTACACCGGGGAGCTGTTTTTT CAGGGVAGAEYTGELFF
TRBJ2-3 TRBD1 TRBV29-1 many TGCAGCGTTGAGTTAACGGACAGGGGTGCAGATACGCAGTATTTT CSVELTDRGADTQYF
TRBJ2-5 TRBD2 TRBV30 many TGTGCCTGGAGTGGTGGTATGTCTAGCGGGAACCAAGAGACCCAGTACTTC CAWSGGMSSGNQETQYF